This is a list of T cell receptor beta chains from one sample in a study of blood T cells in healthy people across ages. TCRdb fed the 5' RACE reads into MiXCR, producing one record per CDR3 protein. Altogether 780,000 or so distinct CDR3 sequences are present, roughly 53% being singletons, with the ten largest covering about 42%. Sequences were obtained from blood. Receptors were obtained from a man at least 80 years old in good health. The conserved cysteine and the conserved F or W are not part of the CDR3 here.

v_call	j_call	cdr3_aa
TRBV5-1	TRBJ2-3	ASSLGTGVVDTQY
TRBV7-2	TRBJ2-5	ASSLGAGETQY
TRBV2	TRBJ2-4	ASSPETRNIQY
TRBV7-3	TRBJ2-2	ASSRISGANTGELF
TRBV5-1	TRBJ1-2	ASSMDGGYGYT
TRBV20-1	TRBJ1-2	SAITPGQGSRPGYI
TRBV2	TRBJ2-3	ASQGGGTDTQY
TRBV20-1	TRBJ2-1	SARDRLAGEQF
TRBV18	TRBJ2-1	ASSPISGSDEQF
TRBV4-1	TRBJ2-3	ASSPISVGRKHRYAY
TRBV6-6	TRBJ2-7	ASSSGQIYEQY
TRBV2	TRBJ2-3	ASSEVASGSTDTQY
TRBV6-1	TRBJ2-3	ASSAGERASSTDTQY
TRBV7-2	TRBJ2-5	ASSSGTSYQETQY
TRBV7-9	TRBJ2-5	ASSLVTYQETQY
TRBV29-1	TRBJ2-7	SVVWTSGYEQY
TRBV14	TRBJ2-1	ASSQERGSTSYNEQF
TRBV7-9	.	ASGRDSQQRTQY
TRBV2	TRBJ2-1	ASSEALAEEQF
TRBV7-2	TRBJ2-5	ASSLEGYQETQY
TRBV18	TRBJ2-6	ASSPPSSGRGANVLT
TRBV11-2	TRBJ2-5	ASSLPGQHNVAQY
TRBV10-3	TRBJ1-4	AVRTDANEKLF
TRBV12-3/TRBV12-4	TRBJ2-7	ASSFPTNRGLYEQY
TRBV27	TRBJ1-2	ASSLSPRGGYT
TRBV10-3	TRBJ1-2	AISAAGSGYT
TRBV9	.	ASSVSVGTPSNEQY
TRBV10-3	TRBJ1-1	AIRTGAQTEAF
TRBV20-1	TRBJ2-3	SASSAAKSTDTQY
TRBV20-1	TRBJ2-3	SASPAGDTQY
TRBV11-1	TRBJ2-7	ASSLLTSSYEQY
TRBV7-2	TRBJ1-2	ASSPGDRGYGYT
TRBV4-1	TRBJ2-5	ASSQAPSGRIYNEQY
TRBV12-3/TRBV12-4	.	ASSRGVSGETQY
TRBV20-1	TRBJ2-4	SARWRQGEVKNTQY
TRBV7-2	TRBJ2-7	ASSLARSFRDEQY
TRBV20-1	TRBJ1-2	SAPGSRGDGYT
TRBV15	TRBJ2-1	ATSESLGGQF
TRBV28	TRBJ2-3	ASPPAGLGLTDTQY
TRBV12-3/TRBV12-4	TRBJ2-1	ASSVYTGYEQF
TRBV6-1	TRBJ2-5	ASSEMRGTSGVQETQY